Given below is one TCR beta chain in context. Uncontrolled infections, other autoimmune diseases, pregnancy or lactation led to exclusion of patients. CDR3 size: 15 residues. V lost 2 bases and J lost 5; bases outside the gene matches: 6. From germline, CDR1 is LNHNV and CDR2 YYDKDF (reference sequence). Amplification targeted TCR beta CDR3 regions from RNA transcripts. An initial round of RT-PCR targeting the TCR CDR3 relied on the HTBI primer set. One entry per CDR3 protein results from TCRdb running MiXCR on the multiplex PCR reads. The sample has 490,000 or so distinct CDR3 sequences; 40% to 50% are singletons. The data belong to a study of T cells in Graves' hyperthyroidism and ophthalmopathy.

The sample was peripheral blood or thyroid tissue (not recorded which). The clonotype comes from an adult woman with Graves' disease, either hyperthyroidism or ophthalmopathy (not recorded which). This chain joins TRBV15 and TRBJ1-5; 7 nucleotides line up with TRBD1. CDR3 nucleotide sequence: TGTGCCACCAGCAGAACGACAGGGAGGGATCAGCCCCAGCATTTT. This encodes CATSRTTGRDQPQHF. Together with reference TRBV15 and TRBJ1-5, the CDR3 gives the full variable domain: DAMVIQNPRYQVTQFGKPVTLSCSQTLNHNVMYWYQQKSSQAPKLLFHYYDKDFNNEADTPDNFQSRRPNTSFCFLDIRSPGLGDTAMYLCATSRTTGRDQPQHFGDGTRLSIL.